One and the same sample provided the 14 T cell receptor beta chains below, sequenced in a study of shared clonotypes between healthy human individuals. Clones were read by immunoSEQ multiplex PCR, and TCRdb kept only the in-frame ones, dropping some. The table shows roughly 2 million clones, with 90% to 97% occurring only once. Input material: naive CD4+ T cells sorted from blood. Indicated subset: CD45RA+ positively selected. The receptors come from a man younger than 30 in good health.

V is TRBV30 and J is TRBJ2-7; D unclear. V shed 2 bases and J shed 2 bases, with 10 bases lying between them. The CDR3 contains 13 residues. Germline V gene lookup returns CDR1 GTSNPN and CDR2 SVGIG (reference sequence). This CDR3 is CAWSFGLAYEQYF. In DNA form, the CDR3 reads TGTGCCTGGAGTTTCGGATTAGCCTACGAGCAGTACTTC.

Points on this clone: One junction end does not reproduce the germline sequence, and a read error may be involved. The chain carries TRBV7-7 and TRBJ1-3; D perhaps matches TRBD1 (6 bases). The CDR3 loop spans 15 amino acids. The V gene's germline CDR1 is SSHAT and CDR2 FNYEAQ (reference sequence). The CDR3 protein is CASSPYRVTGNTIYF. The CDR3 DNA is TGTGCTAGCAGCCCCTACAGGGTTACTGGGAACACCATATATTTT.

V is TRBV5-1 and J is TRBJ1-5; D is perhaps TRBD1 (6 bases). This CDR3 comprises 14 residues. CDR1 SGHRS and CDR2 YFSETQ come from the germline V gene. V was clipped by 3 bases and J by 7 bases, with 14 bases between them. The CDR3 DNA follows: TGCGCCAGCAGCTCCTCAGGGGTAGGGCAGCCCCAGCATTTT. Its translation is CASSSSGVGQPQHF.

The rearrangement links TRBV6-6 to TRBJ2-7; D might be TRBD1 (5 bases). CDR1 and CDR2 (germline): MNHNY, SVGAGI (reference sequence). CDR3 length: 13 amino acids. V shed 2 bases and J shed 4 bases, with 9 bases lying between them. The CDR3 loop is CASSYPSGYEQYF. The CDR3 DNA is TGTGCCAGCAGTTACCCCTCAGGGTACGAGCAGTACTTC.

This chain links TRBV28 with TRBJ1-3, with no clear D. V shed 6 bases and J shed 2 bases, with 5 bases lying between them. Germline V lookup: CDR1 MDHEN, CDR2 SYDVKM. The CDR3 is 12 amino acids. CDR3 sequence reads: CASRGPGNTIYF. The CDR3 nucleotides read TGTGCCAGCAGGGGTCCTGGAAACACCATATATTTT.

The J gene is TRBJ1-1, the V gene TRBV27; 7 positions match TRBD1. The J segment lost 5 bases and the V segment lost 5 bases, leaving 11 bases of the junction unmatched. The CDR3 is 15 residues long. Germline V gene sequence: CDR1 MNHEY, CDR2 SMNVEV (reference sequence). The CDR3 is CASSVTQGVGTEAFF. Here the CDR3 DNA reads TGTGCCAGCAGTGTAACTCAGGGGGTCGGTACTGAAGCTTTCTTT.

The CDR3 DNA reads as TGTGCCAGCAGTACCCAGGAGCGGGCCTTCACAGATACGCAGTATTTT. Translation gives CASSTQERAFTDTQYF. This chain links TRBV6-6 with TRBJ2-3; TRBD2 is a possible D gene (6 bases). V dropped 5 bases and J dropped 2 bases, with 17 bases sitting between them. The germline gives CDR1 MNHNY, CDR2 SVGAGI (reference sequence). The CDR3 has 16 amino acids.

The chain joins TRBV2 to TRBJ1-2; D not resolved. The V and J ends lost 1 base and 14 bases respectively, with 11 bases between them. The germline gives CDR1 SNHLY, CDR2 FYNNEI. The CDR3 is 11 amino acids. This chain's CDR3 is CASSEEGKSTF. The CDR3 DNA follows: TGTGCCAGCAGTGAAGAGGGCAAAAGTACCTTC.

The J gene is TRBJ2-3, the V gene TRBV6-6, with a tentative D call TRBD2 (6 bases). Trimming removed 6 bases from V and 0 bases from J, with 13 bases in between. There are 15 residues in the CDR3. Germline V gene sequence: CDR1 MNHNY, CDR2 SVGAGI (reference sequence). The chain's CDR3 is CASRHLAASTDTQYF. CDR3 sequence (DNA): TGTGCCAGCAGACACTTAGCGGCTAGCACAGATACGCAGTATTTT.

The CDR3 DNA reads TGTGCCAGCAGCCTCCCTCGGGGGGGAGGGATGAACACCGGGGAGCTGTTTTTT. It encodes CASSLPRGGGMNTGELFF. The chain employs TRBV7-2 and TRBJ2-2; 8 bases are shared with TRBD2. This CDR3 has 18 residues. J lost 1 base, V lost 5 bases, and 12 bases had no gene match. Germline-derived CDR1 and CDR2 are SGHTA and FQGNSA. Together with reference TRBV7-2 and TRBJ2-2, the CDR3 gives the full variable domain: GAGVSQSPSNKVTEKGKDVELRCDPISGHTALYWYRQSLGQGLEFLIYFQGNSAPDKSGLPSDRFSAERTGGSVSTLTIQRTQQEDSAVYLCASSLPRGGGMNTGELFFGEGSRLTVL.

This clone was counted a single time. The chain links TRBV7-2 to TRBJ2-7, with TRBD2 identical over 7 bases. This CDR3 comprises 15 residues. Germline V gives CDR1 SGHTA, CDR2 FQGNSA. V gave up 6 bases and J gave up 6 bases; unmatched junction bases: 14. The chain's CDR3 is CASSSRVGEGAEQYF. The CDR3 nucleotides are TGTGCCAGCAGTTCCCGGGTAGGGGAGGGCGCCGAGCAGTACTTC. Together with reference TRBV7-2 and TRBJ2-7, the CDR3 gives the full variable domain: GAGVSQSPSNKVTEKGKDVELRCDPISGHTALYWYRQSLGQGLEFLIYFQGNSAPDKSGLPSDRFSAERTGGSVSTLTIQRTQQEDSAVYLCASSSRVGEGAEQYFGPGTRLTVT.

The rearrangement uses TRBV30 and TRBJ2-2; D not resolved. CDR1 and CDR2 from the germline V gene are GTSNPN and SVGIG (reference sequence). The CDR3 covers 14 residues. Trimming took 2 bases from V and 7 from J, leaving 14 bases between them. Here the CDR3 reads CAWSTQTWGGELFF. The CDR3 coding sequence is TGTGCCTGGAGTACTCAAACCTGGGGCGGGGAGCTGTTTTTT.

Comment on this clone: Other DNA variants within this sample encode the same CDR3. The chain carries TRBV9 and TRBJ2-1; 7 nucleotides align to TRBD1. CDR1 is SGDLS, CDR2 YYNGEE, per germline. The V and J ends lost 0 bases and 0 bases, in that order; junction bases with no gene match: 0. The CDR3 contains 15 residues. The CDR3 reads CASSVAGGSYNEQFF. CDR3 bases: TGTGCCAGCAGCGTAGCAGGGGGCTCCTACAATGAGCAGTTCTTC.

The chain's CDR3 is CASSRRALGEWDEQYF. The DNA of the CDR3 is TGTGCCAGTAGTCGCAGGGCTCTCGGAGAGTGGGACGAGCAGTACTTC. This sequence joins TRBV19 and TRBJ2-7, with D possibly matching TRBD1 (5 bases). V lost 5 bases, J lost 5 bases, and 22 bases lay in between. Germline V lookup: CDR1 LNHDA, CDR2 SQIVND (reference sequence). The CDR3 runs to 16 residues.